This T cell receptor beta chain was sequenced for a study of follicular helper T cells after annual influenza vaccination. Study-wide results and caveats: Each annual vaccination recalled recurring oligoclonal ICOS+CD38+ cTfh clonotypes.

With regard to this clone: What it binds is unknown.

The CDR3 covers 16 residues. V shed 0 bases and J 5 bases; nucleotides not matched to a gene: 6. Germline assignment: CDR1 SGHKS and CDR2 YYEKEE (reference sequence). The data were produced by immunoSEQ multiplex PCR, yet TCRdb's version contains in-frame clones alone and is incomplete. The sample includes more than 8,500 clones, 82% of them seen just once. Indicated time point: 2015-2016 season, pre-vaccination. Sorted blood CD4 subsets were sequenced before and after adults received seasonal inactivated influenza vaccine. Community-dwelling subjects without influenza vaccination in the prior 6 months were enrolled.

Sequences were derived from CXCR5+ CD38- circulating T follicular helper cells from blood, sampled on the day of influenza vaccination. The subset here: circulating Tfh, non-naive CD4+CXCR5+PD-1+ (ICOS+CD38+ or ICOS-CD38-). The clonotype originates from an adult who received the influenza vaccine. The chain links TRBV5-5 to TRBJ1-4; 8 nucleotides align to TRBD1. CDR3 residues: CASSLGTGKTNEKLFF. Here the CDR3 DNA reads TGTGCCAGCAGCTTGGGGACAGGGAAGACGAATGAAAAACTGTTTTTT. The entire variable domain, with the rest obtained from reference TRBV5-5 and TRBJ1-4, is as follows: DAGVTQSPTHLIKTRGQQVTLRCSPISGHKSVSWYQQVLGQGPQFIFQYYEKEERGRGNFPDRFSARQFPNYSSELNVNALLLGDSALYLCASSLGTGKTNEKLFFGSGTQLSVL.